This TCR beta chain was captured in a study of response to subunit inactivated influenza vaccine. There are 17 residues in the CDR3. Trimming took 6 bases from V and 3 from J; bases not matched to a gene: 15. Germline assignment: CDR1 LNHNV and CDR2 YYDKDF (reference sequence). TCRdb recomputed calls from the RT-PCR reads with MiXCR, one row per CDR3 protein. Of hundreds of thousands of distinct CDR3 sequences in the sample, approximately 10% were seen once. This clonotype turned up a few times. These data were also filed under a second study, of T cells expressing NK-cell markers. According to that study: 5'RACE template switching with UMIs generated TCR beta cDNA.

The sequencing here drew on PBMCs from blood, taken on the day of vaccination. This chain joins TRBV15 and TRBJ2-3, with TRBD1 matching 7 bases. The TCR sequence derives from a man in his fifties or sixties who received an inactivated influenza vaccine. The CDR3 DNA reads as TGTGCCACCAGAACGGGCTCAGGGGGATGGAGGACAGATACGCAGTATTTT. This translates into CATRTGSGGWRTDTQYF.